This TCR beta chain was sequenced in a study of response to subunit inactivated influenza vaccine (dated by TCRdb to 2016 to 2019). About the full investigation: The study used deep quantitative T cell receptor repertoire profiling to track responses to a trivalent subunit inactivated influenza vaccine. On the study overall, not on this receptor specifically: It was suggested by the authors that each seasonal influenza vaccination may recruit only a limited number of new T cells.

The method behind the library was RT-PCR. TCRdb records Illumina HiSeq 2500 as the sequencer. The public reads were quality trimmed at Q25 with fastp and then assembled into clones with MiXCR by TCRdb, keeping productive beta chains. Rows with a matching CDR3 protein are joined into one entry that keeps the most common DNA and genes. This sample gives 490,000 or so distinct CDR3 sequences in total; less than 8% of them show up just once. Over 10% of the sample is held by the ten biggest clonotypes. From its cysteine to its phenylalanine, the CDR3 spans 14 amino acids. The entry retains the CDR3 DNA only, 42 bases that are in frame from base 1. The germline ends are 14 bases apart after V is trimmed by 0 bases and J by 5 bases. Taken from the germline V gene (reference sequence), the CDR1 and CDR2 loops are DFQATT and SNEGSKA. This clonotype was seen many times. The clone's antigen remains unknown. No base quality information exists; no much larger clone differs at one position.

The receptor's source is a man aged 45-69 years who received an inactivated influenza vaccine. Donor details come from another sample of the same person, matched by shared clones. Source: PBMCs from blood, taken around 25 months after vaccination. The rearrangement joined TRBV20-1 to TRBJ2-7, and possibly TRBD1, on 6 matching bases. The sequenced DNA: TGCAGTGCTAGAGATCTTACAGGGAAAAACGAGCAGTACTTC. It specifies CSARDLTGKNEQYF.